Each of the 15 T cell receptor beta chains below was sequenced from the same sample in a study of OX40 agonist ivuxolimab in advanced cancers. Repertoires were generated with immunoSEQ multiplex PCR, while TCRdb's copy carries only in-frame clones and drops some. There are 55,000 to 85,000 clones in the sample; 70% to 90% occur only once, and roughly 3% lies in the top ten. The sample consisted of CD4+ or CD8+ T cells sorted from blood, taken in a trial of the OX40 agonist ivuxolimab. The origin of the receptors is an adult with an advanced solid tumor such as melanoma, head and neck, liver or kidney cancer.

The V gene is TRBV10-2, the J gene TRBJ1-3; weak D call: TRBD1 (5 bases). The CDR3 length is 16 residues. Germline-derived CDR1 and CDR2 are WSHSY and SAAADI. V lost 3 bases, J lost 0 bases, and 12 bases lay in between. CDR3 bases: TGCGCCAGCAGTGATATGGGGGGGTACTCTGGAAACACCATATATTTT. It encodes CASSDMGGYSGNTIYF.

This chain joins TRBV5-1 and TRBJ2-3; 13 positions match TRBD2. The CDR3 length is 17 residues. In germline, CDR1 is SGHRS, CDR2 YFSETQ. The V gene end was trimmed by 4 bases and the J gene end by 3 bases; junction bases not matched to a gene: 8. This chain's CDR3 is CASSTTSGGAATDTQYF. The CDR3 coding sequence is TGCGCCAGCAGCACAACTAGCGGGGGGGCCGCTACAGATACGCAGTATTTT. Full variable domain (outside the CDR3, taken from reference TRBV5-1 and TRBJ2-3): KAGVTQTPRYLIKTRGQQVTLSCSPISGHRSVSWYQQTPGQGLQFLFEYFSETQRNKGNFPGRFSGRQFSNSRSEMNVSTLELGDSALYLCASSTTSGGAATDTQYFGPGTRLTVL.

The rearrangement joins TRBV18 to TRBJ2-7; D might be TRBD1 or TRBD2, each matching 7 bases. The CDR3 runs to 15 residues. CDR1 is KGHSH, CDR2 LQKENI, per germline. Trimming pared 6 bases from V and 5 bases from J, leaving 20 bases between. Here the CDR3 DNA reads TGTGCCAGCTCCCCCGACTCAGGGGGGGATAACGAGCAGTACTTC. This sequence encodes CASSPDSGGDNEQYF.

The CDR3 here is CASSRRVAQETQYF. The CDR3 nucleotides read TGTGCCAGCAGCCGCAGGGTAGCCCAAGAGACCCAGTACTTC. The chain is built from TRBV5-6 and TRBJ2-5; the D gene is possibly TRBD1 (5 bases). The CDR3 is made up of 14 amino acids. Trimming removed 4 bases from V and 1 base from J, with 11 bases in between. From germline, CDR1 is SGHDT and CDR2 YYEEEE. Full variable domain (rest looked up from reference TRBV5-6 and TRBJ2-5): DAGVTQSPTHLIKTRGQQVTLRCSPKSGHDTVSWYQQALGQGPQFIFQYYEEEERQRGNFPDRFSGHQFPNYSSELNVNALLLGDSALYLCASSRRVAQETQYFGPGTRLLVL.

This clone was counted between two and nine times. The genes are TRBV7-6 and TRBJ1-4; 7 positions match TRBD1. CDR1 and CDR2 from the germline V gene are SGHVS and FNYEAQ. V gave up 5 bases and J gave up 3 bases; unmatched junction bases: 3. The CDR3 totals 14 residues. In nucleotides, the CDR3 is TGTGCCAGCAGCATGGGACAGCCTAATGAAAAACTGTTTTTT. Its translation: CASSMGQPNEKLFF.

Comment on this clone: One end of the junction varies from germline; a read error may be responsible. This chain connects TRBV9 to TRBJ1-3, with a tentative D call TRBD1 (6 bases). Germline CDR1 is SGDLS and CDR2 is YYNGEE. The CDR3 runs to 16 residues. As DNA, the CDR3 is TGTGCCAGCAGCCCCCCCCAGACAGGCTCTGTAAACACCATATATTTT. Its protein product is CASSPPQTGSVNTIYF.

V is TRBV4-3 and J is TRBJ2-7; D remains unclear. In germline, CDR1 is LGHNA, CDR2 YSLEER. With 0 bases removed from V and 0 bases from J, the gap between germline ends came to 6 bases. This CDR3 spans 14 amino acids. CDR3 sequence reads: CASSQDENSYEQYF. CDR3 DNA: TGCGCCAGCAGCCAAGACGAAAACTCCTACGAGCAGTACTTC.

The CDR3 DNA reads TGTGCCAGCAGCTTAGGTTTCAATGAGCAGTTCTTC. It specifies CASSLGFNEQFF. The chain couples TRBV7-9 to TRBJ2-1; D is unclear. Germline CDR1 reads SEHNR; CDR2 reads FQNEAQ (reference sequence). The CDR3 runs 12 residues. Deletions cut 1 base from V and 6 bases from J, with 4 bases between.

This rearrangement joins TRBV4-1 to TRBJ2-7; D perhaps matches TRBD2 (6 bases). Trimming shortened V by 4 bases and J by 4 bases, and 11 bases separated the two germline ends. The CDR3 runs to 13 residues. Germline V gene lookup returns CDR1 MGHRA and CDR2 YSYEKL. CDR3 sequence (DNA): TGCGCCAGCAGCCCGGGACTTCGGTACGAGCAGTACTTC. Translation gives CASSPGLRYEQYF.

V gene TRBV6-5 combines with J gene TRBJ1-2; D ambiguous. V lost 0 bases and J 4 bases, leaving 6 bases between the germline ends. This CDR3 has 13 residues. Germline-derived CDR1 and CDR2 are MNHEY and SVGAGI. In DNA, the CDR3 is TGTGCCAGCAGTTACTCGAGAGTCTATGGCTACACCTTC. This codes for CASSYSRVYGYTF.

The table lists this clone with a few counts. This sequence joins TRBV2 and TRBJ2-5, with D maybe TRBD2 (5 bases). Per germline, CDR1 SNHLY and CDR2 FYNNEI. V lost 4 bases and J 5 bases, leaving 11 bases between the germline ends. CDR3 length: 13 residues. This CDR3 is CASSANRRETQYF. The CDR3 DNA follows: TGTGCCAGCAGTGCTAATAGGAGGGAGACCCAGTACTTC.

The rearrangement uses TRBV13 and TRBJ2-7; possible D gene TRBD1, 6 bases. Germline CDR1 is PRHDT and CDR2 is FYEKMQ (reference sequence). Trimming took off 4 bases at V and 6 bases at J, with 25 bases between the two ends. The CDR3 spans 17 residues. CDR3 nucleotide sequence: TGTGCCAGCAGCTCAGGGCCCTGGGGCAGGGGAGTCCTCGAGCAGTACTTC. It specifies CASSSGPWGRGVLEQYF.

The chain combines TRBV2 with TRBJ2-2, with D perhaps given as TRBD1 or TRBD2 (5 bases each). With 1 base removed from V and 6 bases from J, the gap between germline ends came to 15 bases. This CDR3 region has 16 residues. Germline lookup yields CDR1 SNHLY and CDR2 FYNNEI. The CDR3 reads CASSEGGRDESGELFF. As DNA, the CDR3 is TGTGCCAGCAGTGAAGGGGGCAGGGACGAGTCCGGGGAGCTGTTTTTT. Full variable domain (remainder filled in from reference TRBV2 and TRBJ2-2): EPEVTQTPSHQVTQMGQEVILRCVPISNHLYFYWYRQILGQKVEFLVSFYNNEISEKSEIFDDQFSVERPDGSNFTLKIRSTKLEDSAMYFCASSEGGRDESGELFFGEGSRLTVL.

The genes are TRBV2 and TRBJ1-3, with D hard to call. This CDR3 comprises 16 residues. Germline V gene sequence: CDR1 SNHLY, CDR2 FYNNEI. The germline V and J ends were trimmed by 3 bases and 0 bases, with 12 bases remaining between them. The CDR3 sequence: CASSETDPSSGNTIYF. DNA of the CDR3: TGTGCCAGCAGTGAGACGGACCCGAGCTCTGGAAACACCATATATTTT.

The chain's CDR3 is CASSQGDPTGGYGYTF. DNA for the CDR3: TGCGCCAGCAGCCAAGGCGACCCTACCGGTGGCTATGGCTACACCTTC. The chain recombines TRBV4-1 with TRBJ1-2, with D hard to call. The CDR3 is 16 residues long. Germline CDR1 is MGHRA and CDR2 is YSYEKL. V dropped 1 base and J dropped 4 bases, with 16 bases sitting between them.